The 3 T cell receptor beta chains below all came from one sample that was sequenced in a study of shared clonotypes between healthy human individuals. The data were produced by immunoSEQ multiplex PCR, yet TCRdb's version contains in-frame clones alone and is incomplete. The sample lists about 710,000 clones, roughly 72% occurring once. The sample was memory CD4+ T cells sorted from blood. Subset described: CD45RA-negative fraction. All receptors derive from a woman in her 30s in good health.

J is TRBJ1-1 and V is TRBV28, with D perhaps TRBD1 (5 bases). The germline V gene has CDR1 MDHEN and CDR2 SYDVKM. The CDR3 extends over 13 amino acids. V lost 7 bases and J 1 base, leaving 10 bases between the germline ends. Here the CDR3 reads CASIYRTNTEAFF. The CDR3 coding sequence is TGTGCCAGCATATACAGGACGAACACTGAAGCTTTCTTT.

This clone was detected once. The chain uses TRBV28 and TRBJ2-7; no definite D call. This CDR3 is 13 amino acids long. Germline V gene data show CDR1 as MDHEN and CDR2 as SYDVKM. V was pared by 5 bases and J by 6 bases, with 14 bases between. CDR3 amino acids: CASSPGGRPEQYF. The CDR3 bases are TGTGCCAGCAGTCCAGGTGGCAGGCCCGAGCAGTACTTC. Full variable domain (rest looked up from reference TRBV28 and TRBJ2-7): DVKVTQSSRYLVKRTGEKVFLECVQDMDHENMFWYRQDPGLGLRLIYFSYDVKMKEKGDIPEGYSVSREKKERFSLILESASTNQTSMYLCASSPGGRPEQYFGPGTRLTVT.

J is TRBJ2-1 and V is TRBV5-4; 9 nucleotides align to TRBD2. CDR1 is SGHNT and CDR2 is YYREEE in the germline V gene (reference sequence). The V gene end was trimmed by 5 bases and the J gene end by 8 bases; junction bases not matched to a gene: 11. The CDR3 is made up of 15 amino acids. CDR3 in amino acids: CASSPYEREADEQFF. CDR3 nucleotide sequence: TGTGCCAGCAGTCCATATGAGCGGGAGGCTGATGAGCAGTTCTTC. Variable domain in full (rest from reference TRBV5-4 and TRBJ2-1): ETGVTQSPTHLIKTRGQQVTLRCSSQSGHNTVSWYQQALGQGPQFIFQYYREEENGRGNFPPRFSGLQFPNYSSELNVNALELDDSALYLCASSPYEREADEQFFGPGTRLTVL.